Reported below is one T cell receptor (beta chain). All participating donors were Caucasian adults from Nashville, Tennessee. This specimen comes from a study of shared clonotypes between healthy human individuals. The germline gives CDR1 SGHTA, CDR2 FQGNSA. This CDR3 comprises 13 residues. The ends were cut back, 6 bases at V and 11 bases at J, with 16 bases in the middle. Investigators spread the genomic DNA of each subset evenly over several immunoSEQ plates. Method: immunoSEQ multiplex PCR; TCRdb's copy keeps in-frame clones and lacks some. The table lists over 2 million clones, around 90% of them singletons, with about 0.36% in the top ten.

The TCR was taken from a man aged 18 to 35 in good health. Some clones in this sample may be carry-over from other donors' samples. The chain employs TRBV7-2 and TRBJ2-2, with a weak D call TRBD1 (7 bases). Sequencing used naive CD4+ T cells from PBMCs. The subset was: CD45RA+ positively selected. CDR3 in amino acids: CASSSRQGGELFF. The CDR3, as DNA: TGTGCCAGCAGTTCTCGACAGGGAGGCGAGCTGTTTTTT.